A single sample is the source of the 10 T cell receptor beta chains below, sequenced in a study of cytomegalovirus exposure and HLA in healthy donors. Use of 60 Vbeta and 13 Jbeta primers characterized the PCR. Repertoires were generated with immunoSEQ multiplex PCR, while TCRdb's copy carries only in-frame clones and drops some. The sample includes roughly 100,000 clones, over 60% of them seen just once. Sequencing was done on a sample of PBMCs. Source of these receptors: a woman in her forties or fifties in good health and CMV-seropositive.

J is TRBJ2-7 and V is TRBV5-4, with 8 bases lining up with TRBD1. CDR1 and CDR2 (germline): SGHNT, YYREEE (reference sequence). J was trimmed by 2 bases and V by 1 base; bases with no gene match: 8. This CDR3 region has 16 residues. The CDR3 bases are TGTGCCAGCAGCTTGAAGCGGACAGGGACCCCCTACGAGCAGTACTTC. Its protein is CASSLKRTGTPYEQYF.

The rearrangement joins TRBV28 to TRBJ1-2; maybe TRBD1 (6 bases). The CDR3 is 17 amino acids. CDR1 and CDR2 from the germline V gene are MDHEN and SYDVKM. V lost 2 bases to trimming and J lost 2 bases, with 18 bases between them. The DNA of the CDR3 is TGTGCCAGCAGTTTAGGGGGGGCCAGTCGTGTGAACTATGGCTACACCTTC. Translating it yields CASSLGGASRVNYGYTF.

V gene TRBV7-9 combines with J gene TRBJ1-1; maybe TRBD1 (5 bases). CDR1 and CDR2 from the germline V gene are SEHNR and FQNEAQ (reference sequence). This CDR3 spans 12 amino acids. Trimming removed 2 bases at V and 12 bases at J, with 13 bases between. CDR3 residues: CASSLPYMDTFF. The CDR3 DNA reads as TGTGCCAGCAGCTTACCGTATATGGACACTTTCTTT.

This sequence joins TRBV6-4 and TRBJ2-7; 12 bases are a match to TRBD2. In germline, CDR1 is MRHNA, CDR2 SNTAGT. V lost 5 bases, J lost 5 bases, and 4 bases stayed unmatched. The CDR3 totals 14 residues. For the CDR3, the DNA is TGTGCCAGCAGTCTAGCGGGGGGGAACAACGAGCAGTACTTC. It translates to CASSLAGGNNEQYF.

This clone was seen a handful of times. The J gene is TRBJ1-4, the V gene TRBV5-1, with D perhaps matching TRBD1 (5 bases). The CDR3 sequence is 15 residues long. Germline assignment: CDR1 SGHRS and CDR2 YFSETQ. Trimming removed 5 bases from V and 7 bases from J, with 18 bases in between. The CDR3 DNA sequence: TGCGCCAGCAGTAACTTCGGAGGGGCGGGTGAAAAACTGTTTTTT. The encoded protein is CASSNFGGAGEKLFF.

The chain employs TRBV28 and TRBJ2-7; D is possibly TRBD2 (7 bases). The V end lost 2 bases, the J end lost 6 bases, and 14 bases lay between the germline ends. This CDR3 has 14 residues. Per the germline V gene, CDR1 is MDHEN and CDR2 is SYDVKM. The CDR3 nucleotides are TGTGCCAGCAGTTTAACGGGGGGCATCGGCGAGCAGTACTTC. Its translation is CASSLTGGIGEQYF.

This clone appeared a single time. The V call is TRBV18, the J call TRBJ1-5, with 7 bases that match TRBD1. The J segment lost 4 bases and the V segment lost 6 bases, leaving 6 bases of the junction unmatched. This CDR3 region has 14 residues. Germline V gene sequence: CDR1 KGHSH, CDR2 LQKENI. For the CDR3, the DNA is TGTGCCAGCTCCCAGGGACAGATAAATCAGCCCCAGCATTTT. Protein: CASSQGQINQPQHF.

This clone showed up just once. This sequence joins TRBV7-6 and TRBJ2-7; possible D gene TRBD1, 6 bases. V was clipped by 5 bases and J by 2 bases, with 16 bases between them. The germline CDR1 and CDR2 sequences are SGHVS and FNYEAQ. CDR3 length: 15 amino acids. This chain's CDR3 is CASSAHREMAYEQYF. The CDR3 coding sequence is TGTGCCAGCAGCGCACACAGGGAAATGGCCTACGAGCAGTACTTC.

The CDR3 here is CASSPIAGGALDVGGELFF. The CDR3 region has the DNA TGTGCCAGCAGCCCCATTGCGGGGGGCGCCCTGGACGTTGGGGGGGAGCTGTTTTTT. The chain joins TRBV7-6 to TRBJ2-2, with 8 bases lining up with TRBD2. The ends lost 5 bases at V and 8 bases at J; junction bases unmatched: 22. This CDR3 has 19 residues. Germline V gives CDR1 SGHVS, CDR2 FNYEAQ.

The chain carries TRBV20-1 and TRBJ2-5; D remains unclear. Germline V gene lookup returns CDR1 DFQATT and CDR2 SNEGSKA (reference sequence). This CDR3 region has 11 residues. Trimming cost V 0 bases and J 9 bases, with 8 bases left between them. The CDR3 spells CSARDRVPQYF. In DNA form, the CDR3 reads TGCAGTGCTAGAGATCGGGTACCCCAGTACTTC.